This entry lists 15 T cell receptor beta chains sequenced from one sample in a study of blood T cells in healthy people across ages. Alongside a J-beta primer mix, a sample-barcoded 5' primer served in a second PCR lasting about 7 to 12 cycles. TCRdb analysed the 5' RACE reads with MiXCR anew, one entry per CDR3 protein. The sample consists of 1.8 million or so distinct CDR3 sequences, about 39% of them appearing once. The sequenced sample was blood. These receptors were taken from a human donor in good health.

The V and J genes are TRBV7-2 and TRBJ2-7; possibly TRBD1 or TRBD2 for D (6 bases each). This CDR3 has 16 amino acids. Trimming stripped 0 bases from V and 6 bases from J, with 18 bases between. Germline values: CDR1 SGHTA, CDR2 FQGNSA. CDR3 amino acids: CASSLAGGPTPFEQYF. The CDR3 nucleotides read TGTGCCAGCAGCTTAGCGGGGGGCCCGACCCCCTTCGAGCAGTACTTC.

The V and J genes are TRBV28 and TRBJ2-5; 8 bases agree with TRBD1. The CDR3 has 15 amino acids. Germline assignment: CDR1 MDHEN and CDR2 SYDVKM. V dropped 7 bases and J dropped 0; count of bases not matched to a gene: 7. The CDR3 spells CASNYRTGNQETQYF. For the CDR3, the DNA is TGTGCCAGCAATTATAGGACAGGGAACCAAGAGACCCAGTACTTC.

This chain joins TRBV20-1 and TRBJ1-2; D is unclear. The CDR3 has 12 residues. CDR1 is DFQATT and CDR2 is SNEGSKA in the germline V gene (reference sequence). Trimming took off 5 bases at V and 3 bases at J, with 10 bases between the two ends. DNA of the CDR3: TGCAGTGCTCCGACCCCCCACTATGGCTACACCTTC. It codes for CSAPTPHYGYTF.

The J gene is TRBJ2-1, the V gene TRBV15, with 10 bases lining up with TRBD2. CDR3 size: 16 residues. J gave up 13 bases and V 0 bases, and 12 bases lay outside the gene matches. Germline V gives CDR1 LNHNV, CDR2 YYDKDF (reference sequence). The CDR3 DNA reads as TGTGCCACCAGCAGAGATCAGCCTAGCGGGGGACCTCCCCAGTTCTTC. Amino acids: CATSRDQPSGGPPQFF.

The chain carries TRBV3-1 and TRBJ2-2, with 9 bases matching TRBD1. The germline V gene encodes CDR1 LGHDT and CDR2 YNNKEL (reference sequence). J was trimmed by 7 bases and V by 6 bases; bases with no gene match: 3. The CDR3 spans 13 residues. CDR3 amino acids: CASRQGAVGELFF. CDR3 bases: TGTGCCAGCAGACAGGGGGCTGTCGGGGAGCTGTTTTTT.

The rearrangement uses TRBV29-1 and TRBJ1-2, with D perhaps TRBD1 (5 bases). The CDR3 has 14 amino acids. Germline-derived CDR1 and CDR2 are SQVTM and ANQGSEA. Trimming removed 7 bases at V and 0 bases at J, with 15 bases between. The CDR3 DNA is TGCAGCGCCCTAGCGGGACTTGCTAACTATGGCTACACCTTC. This encodes CSALAGLANYGYTF.

This clonotype was recorded at least ten times. V and J are TRBV27 and TRBJ2-7, with a possible D match to TRBD1 (5 bases). Germline lookup yields CDR1 MNHEY and CDR2 SMNVEV (reference sequence). Trimming cost V 4 bases and J 3 bases, with 10 bases left between them. The length of the CDR3 is 13 residues. The CDR3 DNA reads as TGTGCCAGCAGTTCACAGGACCACTACGAGCAGTACTTC. It codes for CASSSQDHYEQYF.

The rearrangement uses TRBV2 and TRBJ2-5, with no clear D. V lost 6 bases and J 5 bases, leaving 13 bases between the germline ends. Per the germline V gene, CDR1 is SNHLY and CDR2 is FYNNEI. This CDR3 is built from 13 residues. CDR3 loop: CASRRADLETQYF. CDR3 sequence (DNA): TGTGCCAGCAGAAGGGCTGACCTCGAGACCCAGTACTTC. Complete variable domain (other parts from reference TRBV2 and TRBJ2-5): EPEVTQTPSHQVTQMGQEVILRCVPISNHLYFYWYRQILGQKVEFLVSFYNNEISEKSEIFDDQFSVERPDGSNFTLKIRSTKLEDSAMYFCASRRADLETQYFGPGTRLLVL.

The chain couples TRBV15 to TRBJ2-1, with TRBD2 matching over 8 bases. Unmatched junction bases numbered 5, after V lost 0 bases and J lost 4 bases. Germline V CDR1 and CDR2: LNHNV, YYDKDF (reference sequence). CDR3 length: 16 residues. In nucleotides, the CDR3 is TGTGCCACCAGCAGAGAGGTAGCGGGGCGGTACAATGAGCAGTTCTTC. This translates into CATSREVAGRYNEQFF.

A single count supports this clonotype. Since no conserved phenylalanine or tryptophan closes the CDR3, a read error is the likely cause. V and J are TRBV20-1 and TRBJ2-5, with a tentative D call TRBD2 (6 bases). CDR3 length equals 16 residues. The germline V and J ends were trimmed by 3 bases and 2 bases, with 19 bases remaining between them. CDR1 and CDR2 (germline): DFQATT, SNEGSKA (reference sequence). The CDR3 here is CSARRPGRGFQETQYC. The CDR3 DNA follows: TGCAGTGCTAGGCGACCGGGACGGGGGTTTCAAGAGACCCAGTACTGC.

This sequence joins TRBV6-5 and TRBJ1-2; 9 bases fit TRBD1. V shed 0 bases and J 4 bases; nucleotides not matched to a gene: 9. The CDR3 is 17 amino acids. Germline V lookup: CDR1 MNHEY, CDR2 SVGAGI. The CDR3 DNA sequence: TGTGCCAGCAGTTACTCCCGGGCCCCGGACAGGGGCTATGGCTACACCTTC. This sequence encodes CASSYSRAPDRGYGYTF.

This clonotype occurred a few times. The chain employs TRBV9 and TRBJ2-7, with D perhaps matching TRBD2 (5 bases). Germline CDR1 SGDLS, CDR2 YYNGEE. This CDR3 spans 14 amino acids. Trimming took 4 bases from V and 6 from J, leaving 17 bases between them. In nucleotides, the CDR3 is TGTGCCAGCAGCCTAGAGGGAACAACGGGCGAGCAGTACTTC. Residues: CASSLEGTTGEQYF. The full variable domain, with the rest looked up from reference TRBV9 and TRBJ2-7, is DSGVTQTPKHLITATGQRVTLRCSPRSGDLSVYWYQQSLDQGLQFLIQYYNGEERAKGNILERFSAQQFPDLHSELNLSSLELGDSALYFCASSLEGTTGEQYFGPGTRLTVT.

This clonotype showed up just a few times. Written as DNA, the CDR3 is TGTGCCAGCAGTTTAGACAGAGCGCAGTATTTT. Its translation is CASSLDRAQYF. V gene TRBV12-3 or TRBV12-4 combines with J gene TRBJ2-3; D unclear. This CDR3 is 11 amino acids long. V lost 1 base and J 10 bases, leaving 6 bases between the germline ends.

The J gene is TRBJ1-1, the V gene TRBV7-2, with D maybe TRBD1 (5 bases). Germline values: CDR1 SGHTA, CDR2 FQGNSA. With 2 bases removed from V and 5 bases from J, the gap between germline ends came to 15 bases. This CDR3 has 15 amino acids. CDR3 residues: CASSLLPGSGTEAFF. The CDR3 DNA is TGTGCCAGCAGCTTACTCCCAGGGTCAGGGACTGAAGCTTTCTTT.

This clonotype was counted between two and nine times. The rearrangement links TRBV28 to TRBJ1-5; 8 bases match TRBD1. This CDR3 is 14 amino acids long. The ends lost 5 bases at V and 6 bases at J; junction bases unmatched: 6. CDR1 MDHEN and CDR2 SYDVKM come from the germline V gene. CDR3 region: CASSLQGDPQPQHF. CDR3 in DNA: TGTGCCAGCAGTCTACAGGGGGACCCTCAGCCCCAGCATTTT. The whole variable domain, filled in from reference TRBV28 and TRBJ1-5, reads DVKVTQSSRYLVKRTGEKVFLECVQDMDHENMFWYRQDPGLGLRLIYFSYDVKMKEKGDIPEGYSVSREKKERFSLILESASTNQTSMYLCASSLQGDPQPQHFGDGTRLSIL.